This T cell receptor beta chain was obtained from a study of T cells after yellow fever vaccination. Regarding the study as a whole: Clonotypes appearing in both CD4 and CD8 compartments existed, and their share was small. At less than 97% for CD4 and approximately 88% for CD8, most primary-vaccination clones showed up again after the booster.

This clonotype was detected ten times or more. Its antigen is not known. The CDR3 runs 14 residues. CDR1 is MNHEY, CDR2 SMNVEV, per germline (reference sequence). The ends were cut back, 6 bases at V and 2 bases at J, with 12 bases in the middle. Production of TCR cDNA was by 5'RACE template switching, which also added a universal primer site and UMIs. MiXCR, run by TCRdb on the 5' RACE reads, gives a single entry per CDR3 protein. The table has 250,000 or so distinct CDR3 sequences, about 7% seen once; the top ten hold about 0.85%. The receptor's source is a man aged 25-40 years who received the YFV17D yellow fever vaccine. The chain recombines TRBV27 with TRBJ2-3; tentatively, D is TRBD1 (6 bases). Sample: CD4+ T cells sorted from PBMCs, taken 15 days after the yellow fever booster vaccination. In DNA form, the CDR3 reads TGTGCCAGCAGAAGGGACACTTACACAGATACGCAGTATTTT. It encodes CASRRDTYTDTQYF.